This T cell receptor beta chain was sequenced during a study of cytomegalovirus exposure and HLA in healthy donors. Both 60 Vbeta primers and 13 Jbeta primers went into the PCR. The data were produced by immunoSEQ multiplex PCR, yet TCRdb's version contains in-frame clones alone and is incomplete. The sample includes about 180,000 clones, about 81% of them seen just once. Germline V lookup: CDR1 SGHVS, CDR2 FNYEAQ. The CDR3 runs 16 residues. V lost 0 bases and J lost 6, with 14 bases in between. In its sample, this clone was seen a few times. The source is a man in his forties in good health and CMV-seronegative. The sample was PBMCs. The chain couples TRBV7-6 to TRBJ2-2, with D hard to call. CDR3 bases: TGTGCCAGCAGCTTAGCGCCAGGCTCTCGTGCCGGGGAGCTGTTTTTT. Its protein is CASSLAPGSRAGELFF. Based on the CDR3 plus reference TRBV7-6 and TRBJ2-2, the full variable domain is GAGVSQSPRYKVTKRGQDVALRCDPISGHVSLYWYRQALGQGPEFLTYFNYEAQQDKSGLPNDRFSAERPEGSISTLTIQRTEQRDSAMYRCASSLAPGSRAGELFFGEGSRLTVL.